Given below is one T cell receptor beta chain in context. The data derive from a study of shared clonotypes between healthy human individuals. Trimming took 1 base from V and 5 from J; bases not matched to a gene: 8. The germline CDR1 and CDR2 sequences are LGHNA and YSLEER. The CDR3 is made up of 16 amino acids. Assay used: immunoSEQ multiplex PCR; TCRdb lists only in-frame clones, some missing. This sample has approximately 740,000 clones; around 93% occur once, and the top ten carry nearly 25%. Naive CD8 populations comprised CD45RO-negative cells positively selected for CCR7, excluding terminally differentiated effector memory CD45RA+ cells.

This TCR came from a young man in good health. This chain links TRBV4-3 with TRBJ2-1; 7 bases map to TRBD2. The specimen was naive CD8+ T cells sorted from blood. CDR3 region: CASSQAGREVNNEQFF. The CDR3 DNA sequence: TGCGCCAGCAGCCAAGCCGGTCGGGAGGTGAACAATGAGCAGTTCTTC.